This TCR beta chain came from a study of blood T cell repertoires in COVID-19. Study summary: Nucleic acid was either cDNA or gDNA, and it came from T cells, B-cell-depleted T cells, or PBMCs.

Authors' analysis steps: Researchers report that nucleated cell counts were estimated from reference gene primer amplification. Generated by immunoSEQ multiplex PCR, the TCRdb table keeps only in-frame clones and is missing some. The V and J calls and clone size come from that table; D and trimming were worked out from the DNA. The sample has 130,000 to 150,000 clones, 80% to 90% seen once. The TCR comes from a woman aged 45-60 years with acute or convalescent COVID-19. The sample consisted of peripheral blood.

In DNA form, the CDR3 reads TGTGCCAGTAGTATCGCTGGGGCGAACACTGAAGCTTTCTTT. The encoded protein is CASSIAGANTEAFF. The chain combines TRBV19 with TRBJ1-1, with D maybe TRBD1 (5 bases). Looked up from germline, CDR1 is LNHDA and CDR2 is SQIVND (reference sequence). CDR3 length equals 14 residues. Trimming took off 3 bases at V and 1 base at J, with 9 bases between the two ends.